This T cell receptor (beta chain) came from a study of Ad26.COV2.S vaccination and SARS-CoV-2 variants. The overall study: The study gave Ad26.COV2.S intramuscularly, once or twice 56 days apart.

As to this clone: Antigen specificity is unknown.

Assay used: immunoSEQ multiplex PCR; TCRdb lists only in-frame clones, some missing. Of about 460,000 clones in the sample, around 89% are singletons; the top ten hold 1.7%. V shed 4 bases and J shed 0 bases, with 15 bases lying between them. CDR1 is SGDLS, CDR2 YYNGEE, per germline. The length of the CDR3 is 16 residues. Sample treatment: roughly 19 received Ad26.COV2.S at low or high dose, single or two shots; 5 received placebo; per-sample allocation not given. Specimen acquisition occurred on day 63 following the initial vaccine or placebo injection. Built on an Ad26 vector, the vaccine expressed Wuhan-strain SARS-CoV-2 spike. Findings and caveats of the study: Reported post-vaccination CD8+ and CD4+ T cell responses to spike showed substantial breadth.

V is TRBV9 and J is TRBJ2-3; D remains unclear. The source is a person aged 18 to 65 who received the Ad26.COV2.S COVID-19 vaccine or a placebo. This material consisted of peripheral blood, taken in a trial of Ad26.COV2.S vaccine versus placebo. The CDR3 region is CASSPHLSSSTDTQYF. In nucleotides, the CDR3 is TGTGCCAGCAGCCCCCACCTCTCTTCTAGCACAGATACGCAGTATTTT.